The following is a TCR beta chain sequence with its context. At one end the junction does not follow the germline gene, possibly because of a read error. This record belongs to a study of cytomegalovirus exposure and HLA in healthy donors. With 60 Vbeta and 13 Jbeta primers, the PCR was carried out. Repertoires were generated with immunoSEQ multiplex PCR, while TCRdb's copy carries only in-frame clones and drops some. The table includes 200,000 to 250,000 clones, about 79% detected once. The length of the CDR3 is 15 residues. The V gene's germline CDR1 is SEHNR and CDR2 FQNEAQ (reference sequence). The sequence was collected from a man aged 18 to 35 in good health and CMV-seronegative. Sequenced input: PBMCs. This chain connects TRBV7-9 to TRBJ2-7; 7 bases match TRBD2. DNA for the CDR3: TGTTCCAGCAGCTTAATCTGGCAGGGAGGGTACGAGCAGTACTTC. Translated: CSSSLIWQGGYEQYF. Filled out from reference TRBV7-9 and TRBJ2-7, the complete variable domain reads DTGVSQNPRHKITKRGQNVTFRCDPISEHNRLYWYRQTLGQGPEFLTYFQNEAQLEKSRLLSDRFSAERPKGSFSTLEIQRTEQGDSAMYLCSSSLIWQGGYEQYFGPGTRLTVT.